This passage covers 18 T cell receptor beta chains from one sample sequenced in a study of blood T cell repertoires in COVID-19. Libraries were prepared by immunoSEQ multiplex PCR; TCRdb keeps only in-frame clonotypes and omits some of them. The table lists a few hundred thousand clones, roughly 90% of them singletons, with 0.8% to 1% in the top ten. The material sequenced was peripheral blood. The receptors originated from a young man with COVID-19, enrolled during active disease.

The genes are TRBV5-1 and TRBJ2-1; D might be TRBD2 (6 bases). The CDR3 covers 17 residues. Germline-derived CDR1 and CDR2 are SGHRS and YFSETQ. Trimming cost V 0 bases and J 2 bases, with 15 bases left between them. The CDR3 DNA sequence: TGCGCCAGCAGCTTGGGCCCTCCTAGCGTCGCCTACAATGAGCAGTTCTTC. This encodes CASSLGPPSVAYNEQFF.

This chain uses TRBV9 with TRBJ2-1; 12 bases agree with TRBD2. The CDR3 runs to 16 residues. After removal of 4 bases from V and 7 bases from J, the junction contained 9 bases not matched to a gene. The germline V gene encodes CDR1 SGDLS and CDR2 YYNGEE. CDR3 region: CASSPRLAGVFNEQFF. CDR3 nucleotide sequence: TGTGCCAGCAGCCCACGACTAGCGGGAGTATTTAATGAGCAGTTCTTC.

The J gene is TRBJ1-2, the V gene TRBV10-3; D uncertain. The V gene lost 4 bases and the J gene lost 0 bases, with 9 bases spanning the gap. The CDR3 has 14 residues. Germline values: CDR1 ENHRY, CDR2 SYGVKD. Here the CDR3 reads CAISGAAPNYGYTF. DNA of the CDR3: TGTGCCATCAGTGGCGCAGCGCCTAACTATGGCTACACCTTC.

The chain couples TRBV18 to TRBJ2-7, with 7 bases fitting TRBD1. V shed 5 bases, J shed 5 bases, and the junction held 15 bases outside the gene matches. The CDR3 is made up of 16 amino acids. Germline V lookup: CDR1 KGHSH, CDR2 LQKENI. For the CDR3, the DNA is TGTGCCAGCTCATCTACAACAGGGGCTCTGGAGGACGAGCAGTACTTC. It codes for CASSSTTGALEDEQYF.

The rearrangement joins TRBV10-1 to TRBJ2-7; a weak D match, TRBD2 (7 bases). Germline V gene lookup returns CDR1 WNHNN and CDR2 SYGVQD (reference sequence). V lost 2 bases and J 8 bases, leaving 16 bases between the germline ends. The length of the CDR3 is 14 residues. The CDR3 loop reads CASSEGGAALKQYF. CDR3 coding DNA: TGCGCCAGCAGTGAGGGGGGGGCAGCATTAAAGCAGTACTTC.

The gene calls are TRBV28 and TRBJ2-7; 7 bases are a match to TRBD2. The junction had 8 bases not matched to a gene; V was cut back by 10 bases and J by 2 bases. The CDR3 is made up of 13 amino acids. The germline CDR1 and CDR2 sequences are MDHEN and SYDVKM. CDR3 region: CATERGGPYEQYF. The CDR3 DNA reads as TGTGCCACCGAACGCGGGGGACCCTACGAGCAGTACTTC.

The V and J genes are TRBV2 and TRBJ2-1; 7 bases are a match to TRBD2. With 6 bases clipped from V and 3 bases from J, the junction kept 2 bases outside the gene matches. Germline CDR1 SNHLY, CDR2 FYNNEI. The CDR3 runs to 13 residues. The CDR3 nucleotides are TGTGCCAGCAGAGGCGGGGGCTACAATGAGCAGTTCTTC. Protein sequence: CASRGGGYNEQFF.

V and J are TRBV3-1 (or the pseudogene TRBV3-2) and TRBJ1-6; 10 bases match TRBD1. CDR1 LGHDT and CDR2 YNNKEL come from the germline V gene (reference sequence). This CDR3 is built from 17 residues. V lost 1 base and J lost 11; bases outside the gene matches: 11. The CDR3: CASSQVAGGQGTTPLHF. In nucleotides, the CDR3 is TGTGCCAGCAGCCAAGTCGCCGGGGGACAGGGGACGACACCCCTCCACTTT.

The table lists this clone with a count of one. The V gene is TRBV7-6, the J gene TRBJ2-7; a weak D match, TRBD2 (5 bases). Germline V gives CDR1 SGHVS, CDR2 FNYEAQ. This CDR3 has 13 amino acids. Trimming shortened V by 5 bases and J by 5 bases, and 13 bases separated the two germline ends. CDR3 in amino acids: CASSNTIGNEQYF. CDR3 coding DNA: TGTGCCAGCAGCAATACCATCGGGAACGAGCAGTACTTC.

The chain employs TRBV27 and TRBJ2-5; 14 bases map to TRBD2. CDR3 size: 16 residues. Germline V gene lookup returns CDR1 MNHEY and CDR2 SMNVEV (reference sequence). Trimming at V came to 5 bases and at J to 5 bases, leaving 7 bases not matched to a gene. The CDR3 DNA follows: TGTGCCAGCAGTCAGACTAGCGGGGGGGCGTGGGAGACCCAGTACTTC. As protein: CASSQTSGGAWETQYF.

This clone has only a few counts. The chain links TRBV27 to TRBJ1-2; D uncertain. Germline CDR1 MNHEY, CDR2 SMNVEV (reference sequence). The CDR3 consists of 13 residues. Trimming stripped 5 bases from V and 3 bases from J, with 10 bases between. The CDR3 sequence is CASSPFGDYGYTF. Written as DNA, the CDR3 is TGTGCCAGCAGTCCCTTCGGGGACTATGGCTACACCTTC.

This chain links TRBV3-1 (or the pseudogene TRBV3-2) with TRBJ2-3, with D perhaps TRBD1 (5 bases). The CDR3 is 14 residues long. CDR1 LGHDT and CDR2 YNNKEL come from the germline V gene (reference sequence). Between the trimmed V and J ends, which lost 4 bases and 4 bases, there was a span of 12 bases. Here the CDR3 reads CASSPQGSADTQYF. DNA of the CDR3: TGTGCCAGCAGCCCCCAGGGCAGCGCAGATACGCAGTATTTT.

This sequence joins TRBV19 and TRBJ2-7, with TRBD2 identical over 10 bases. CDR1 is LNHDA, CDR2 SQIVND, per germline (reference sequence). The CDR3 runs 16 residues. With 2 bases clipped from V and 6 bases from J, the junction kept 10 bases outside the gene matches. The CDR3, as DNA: TGTGCCAGTAGTATATTTGCTAGCGGGAGTTCGAGCGAGCAGTACTTC. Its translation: CASSIFASGSSSEQYF.

The CDR3 sequence: CSASRQGTGELFF. CDR3 bases: TGCAGTGCTAGTCGACAGGGAACCGGGGAGCTGTTTTTT. The chain couples TRBV20-1 to TRBJ2-2; 7 bases line up with TRBD1. The CDR3 extends over 13 amino acids. Germline assignment: CDR1 DFQATT and CDR2 SNEGSKA (reference sequence). V trimming: 3 bases; J trimming: 5 bases; junction bases outside the gene matches: 3.

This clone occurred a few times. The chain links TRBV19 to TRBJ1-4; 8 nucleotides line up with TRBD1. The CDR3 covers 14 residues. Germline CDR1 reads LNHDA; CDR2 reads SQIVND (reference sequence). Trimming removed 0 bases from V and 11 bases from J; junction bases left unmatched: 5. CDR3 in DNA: TGTGCCAGTAGTATAGACCCGGACAGGGCTAAACTGTTTTTT. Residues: CASSIDPDRAKLFF.

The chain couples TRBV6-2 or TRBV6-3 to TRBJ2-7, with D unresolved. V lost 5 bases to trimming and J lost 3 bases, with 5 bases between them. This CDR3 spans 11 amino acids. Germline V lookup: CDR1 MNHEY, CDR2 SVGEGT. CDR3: CASSAGYEQYF. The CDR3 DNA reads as TGTGCCAGCAGTGCCGGCTACGAGCAGTACTTC.

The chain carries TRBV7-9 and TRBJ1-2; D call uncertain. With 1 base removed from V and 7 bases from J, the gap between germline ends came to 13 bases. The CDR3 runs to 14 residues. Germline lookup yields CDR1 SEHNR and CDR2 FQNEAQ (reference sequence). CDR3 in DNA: TGTGCCAGCAGCTTAGACCGCCCGAGAGTTGGCTACACCTTC. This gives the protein CASSLDRPRVGYTF.

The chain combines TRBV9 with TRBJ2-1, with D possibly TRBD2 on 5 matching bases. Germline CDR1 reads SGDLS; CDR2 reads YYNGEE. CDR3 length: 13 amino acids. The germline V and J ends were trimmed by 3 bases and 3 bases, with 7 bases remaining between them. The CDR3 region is CASSEGDYNEQFF. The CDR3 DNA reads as TGTGCCAGCAGCGAGGGAGACTACAATGAGCAGTTCTTC.